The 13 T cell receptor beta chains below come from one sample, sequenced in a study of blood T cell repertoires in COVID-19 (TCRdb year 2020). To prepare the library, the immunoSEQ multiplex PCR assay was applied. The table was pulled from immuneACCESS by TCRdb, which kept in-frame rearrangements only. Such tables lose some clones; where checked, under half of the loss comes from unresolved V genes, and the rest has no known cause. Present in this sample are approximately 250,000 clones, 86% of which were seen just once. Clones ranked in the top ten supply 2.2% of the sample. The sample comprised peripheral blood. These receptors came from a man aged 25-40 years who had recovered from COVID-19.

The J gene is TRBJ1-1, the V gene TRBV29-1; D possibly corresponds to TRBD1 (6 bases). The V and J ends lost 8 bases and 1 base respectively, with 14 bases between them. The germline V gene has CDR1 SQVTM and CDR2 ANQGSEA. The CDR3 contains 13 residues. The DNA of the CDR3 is TGCAGCTCTTTCCGGACAGAGAACACTGAAGCTTTCTTT. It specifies CSSFRTENTEAFF.

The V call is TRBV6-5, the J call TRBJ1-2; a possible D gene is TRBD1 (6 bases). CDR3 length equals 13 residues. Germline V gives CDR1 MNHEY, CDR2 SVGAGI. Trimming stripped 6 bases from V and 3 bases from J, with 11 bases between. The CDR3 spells CASRQGLYYGYTF. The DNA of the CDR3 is TGTGCCAGCAGACAGGGCCTCTACTATGGCTACACCTTC.

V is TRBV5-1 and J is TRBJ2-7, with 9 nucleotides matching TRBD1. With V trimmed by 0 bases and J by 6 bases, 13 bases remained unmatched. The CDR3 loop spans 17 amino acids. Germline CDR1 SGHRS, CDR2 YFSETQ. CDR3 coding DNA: TGCGCCAGCAGCTTGGAGCGGGGAGGGACAGGGACAGGCGAGCAGTACTTC. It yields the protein CASSLERGGTGTGEQYF.

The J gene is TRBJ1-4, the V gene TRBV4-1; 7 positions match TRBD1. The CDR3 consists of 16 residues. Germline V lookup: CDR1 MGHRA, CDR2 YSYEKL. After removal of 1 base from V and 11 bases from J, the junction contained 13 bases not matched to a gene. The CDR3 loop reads CASSQAGGQGEGKLFF. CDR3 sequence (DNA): TGCGCCAGCAGCCAAGCAGGGGGGCAGGGAGAGGGGAAACTGTTTTTT.

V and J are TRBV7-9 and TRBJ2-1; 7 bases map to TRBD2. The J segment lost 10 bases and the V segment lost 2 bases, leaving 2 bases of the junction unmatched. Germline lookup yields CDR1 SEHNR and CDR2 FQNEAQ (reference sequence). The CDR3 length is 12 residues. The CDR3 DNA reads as TGTGCCAGCAGCTTACTGGGAGGGGAGCAGTTCTTC. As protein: CASSLLGGEQFF. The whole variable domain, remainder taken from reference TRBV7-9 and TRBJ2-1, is DTGVSQNPRHKITKRGQNVTFRCDPISEHNRLYWYRQTLGQGPEFLTYFQNEAQLEKSRLLSDRFSAERPKGSFSTLEIQRTEQGDSAMYLCASSLLGGEQFFGPGTRLTVL.

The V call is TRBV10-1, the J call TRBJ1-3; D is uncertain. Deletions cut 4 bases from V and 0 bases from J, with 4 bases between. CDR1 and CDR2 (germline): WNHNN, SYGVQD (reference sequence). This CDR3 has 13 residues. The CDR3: CASSVASGNTIYF. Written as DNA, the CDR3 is TGCGCCAGCAGTGTGGCCTCTGGAAACACCATATATTTT.

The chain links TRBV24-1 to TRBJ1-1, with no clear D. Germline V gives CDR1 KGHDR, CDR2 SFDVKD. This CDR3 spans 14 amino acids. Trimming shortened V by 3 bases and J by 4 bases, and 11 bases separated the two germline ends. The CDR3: CATSDPGWGTEAFF. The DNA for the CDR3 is TGTGCCACCAGTGATCCGGGGTGGGGCACTGAAGCTTTCTTT.

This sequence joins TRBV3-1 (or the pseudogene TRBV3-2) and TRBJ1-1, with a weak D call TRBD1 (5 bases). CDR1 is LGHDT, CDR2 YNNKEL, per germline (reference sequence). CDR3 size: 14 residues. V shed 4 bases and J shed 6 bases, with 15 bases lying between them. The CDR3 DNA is TGTGCCAGCAGCCCTGGGGCGCCGGGGGCTGAAGCTTTCTTT. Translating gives CASSPGAPGAEAFF.

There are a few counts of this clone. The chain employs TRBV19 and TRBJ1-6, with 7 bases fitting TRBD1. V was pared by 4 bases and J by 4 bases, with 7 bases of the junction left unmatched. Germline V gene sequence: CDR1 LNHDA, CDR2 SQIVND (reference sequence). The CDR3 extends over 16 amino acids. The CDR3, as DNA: TGTGCCAGTAGTACGAGAGGGACAGAGTATAATTCACCCCTCCACTTT. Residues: CASSTRGTEYNSPLHF.

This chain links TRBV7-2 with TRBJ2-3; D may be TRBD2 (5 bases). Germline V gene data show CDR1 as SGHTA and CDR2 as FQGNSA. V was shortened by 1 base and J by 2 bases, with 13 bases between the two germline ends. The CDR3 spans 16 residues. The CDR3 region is CASSLVRLAHTDTQYF. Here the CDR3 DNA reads TGTGCCAGCAGCTTAGTACGGCTAGCTCACACAGATACGCAGTATTTT.

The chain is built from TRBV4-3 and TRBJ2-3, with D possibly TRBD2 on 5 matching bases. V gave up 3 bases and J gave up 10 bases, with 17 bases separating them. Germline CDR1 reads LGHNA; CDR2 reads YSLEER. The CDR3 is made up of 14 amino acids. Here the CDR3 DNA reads TGCGCCAGCAGCCAGATGGCGGAGGCCGCTGCGCAGTATTTT. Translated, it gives CASSQMAEAAAQYF.

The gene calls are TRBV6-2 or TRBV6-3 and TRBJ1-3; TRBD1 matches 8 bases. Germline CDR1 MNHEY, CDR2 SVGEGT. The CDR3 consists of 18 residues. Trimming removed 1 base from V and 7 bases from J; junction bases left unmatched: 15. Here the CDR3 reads CASSYWSGVSDRANTIYF. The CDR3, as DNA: TGTGCCAGCAGTTACTGGAGCGGGGTTTCGGACAGGGCGAACACCATATATTTT.

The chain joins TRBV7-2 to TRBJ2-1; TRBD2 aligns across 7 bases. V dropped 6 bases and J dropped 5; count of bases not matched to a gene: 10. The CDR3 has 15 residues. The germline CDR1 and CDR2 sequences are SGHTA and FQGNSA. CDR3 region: CASSYSWGGDNEQFF. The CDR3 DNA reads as TGTGCCAGCAGTTATTCATGGGGGGGGGACAATGAGCAGTTCTTC.